This entry is about one T cell receptor beta chain. Its antigen remains unknown. This entry belongs to a study of shared clonotypes between healthy human individuals. Study-wide results and limits: With a few donors compared, around 5% of naive CD4 clonotypes were shared.

Cells designated naive CD8 were CD45RO-negative and were positively selected for CCR7, with terminally differentiated effector memory CD45RA+ cells excluded. This CDR3 region has 15 residues. Deletions cut 4 bases from V and 8 bases from J, with 18 bases between. Germline CDR1 is WNHNN and CDR2 is SYGVQD (reference sequence). Genomic DNA per cell subset filled all wells of several immunoSEQ plates. The repertoire was sequenced with immunoSEQ multiplex PCR; TCRdb's copy has only in-frame clones and lacks some. The repertoire holds roughly 1,800,000 clones, with 85% to 95% as singletons. Sequencing was done on a sample of naive CD8+ T cells sorted from blood. This chain joins TRBV10-1 and TRBJ2-1; weak D call: TRBD1 (6 bases). The clonotype was recovered from a man aged 18 to 30 in good health. The CDR3 DNA follows: TGCGCCAGCAGTGGTCGGCAGGGGCTGACCCATGAGCAGTTCTTC. Encoded protein: CASSGRQGLTHEQFF.